These T cell receptor beta chains were read from a single sample in a study of T cells in Graves' hyperthyroidism and ophthalmopathy. TCRdb passed the multiplex PCR reads through MiXCR, listing each CDR3 protein once. The table shows over 250,000 distinct CDR3 sequences, with about 25% occurring only once. Sequenced: blood. These receptors all stem from a middle-aged man with Graves' hyperthyroidism that later progressed to Graves' ophthalmopathy. CDR3s leave out the opening cysteine and the closing phenylalanine or tryptophan. The D gene is left open where the match is weak.

>TRBV28|11|NA|TRBJ1-1
ASSSPWVTEAF
>TRBV12-3/TRBV12-4|8|NA|TRBJ1-1
ARSLVEAL
>TRBV24-1|10|NA|TRBJ1-1
ATSDGGIEAF
>TRBV20-1|15|TRBD1|TRBJ1-2
SARGGDRGVFLSGYT
>TRBV12-3/TRBV12-4|11|NA|TRBJ2-5
ASRDGTHGTQY
>TRBV29-1|9|NA|TRBJ2-5
SVEDLETQY
>TRBV19|11|NA|TRBJ1-3
ATKAPAVDTIY
>TRBV11-2|13|NA|TRBJ2-5
ASSPFESGGETQY
>TRBV20-1|11|TRBD2|TRBJ2-5
SAILAGRETQY
>TRBV12-3/TRBV12-4|12|NA|TRBJ1-5
ASRYQGSRQPQH
>TRBV28|8|NA|TRBJ1-2
ASSYSGYT
>TRBV6-2/TRBV6-3|16|NA|TRBJ2-2
ASSYSRGRVVDTGELF
>TRBV6-5|12|NA|TRBJ1-1
ASISLDRDDEAF
>TRBV6-2/TRBV6-3|12|TRBD1|TRBJ2-7
ASSYIGQVREQY